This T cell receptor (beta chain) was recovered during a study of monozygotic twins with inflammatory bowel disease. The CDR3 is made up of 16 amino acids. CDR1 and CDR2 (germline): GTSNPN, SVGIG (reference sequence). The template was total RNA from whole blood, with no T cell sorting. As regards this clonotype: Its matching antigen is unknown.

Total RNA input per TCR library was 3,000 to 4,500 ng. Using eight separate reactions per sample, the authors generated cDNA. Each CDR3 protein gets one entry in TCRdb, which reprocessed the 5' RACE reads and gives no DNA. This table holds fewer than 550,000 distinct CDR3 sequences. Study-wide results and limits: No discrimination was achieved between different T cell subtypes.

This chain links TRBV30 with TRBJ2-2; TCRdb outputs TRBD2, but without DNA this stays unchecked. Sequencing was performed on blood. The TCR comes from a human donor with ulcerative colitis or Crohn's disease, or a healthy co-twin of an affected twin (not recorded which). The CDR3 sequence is CAWSALAGRSTGELFF.